Presented here are 32 T cell receptor beta chains from one specimen sequenced in a study of blood T cell repertoires in COVID-19. The assay was immunoSEQ multiplex PCR, and TCRdb's table has in-frame clones only and misses some. The sample lists approximately 180,000 clones; 85% to 90% were seen once. Sequencing input: PBMCs or T cells enriched from blood (not recorded which). Source of these receptors: a middle-aged man who had recovered from COVID-19.

The chain is built from TRBV11-3 and TRBJ1-6, with a weak D call TRBD1 (5 bases). Germline CDR1 reads SGHNT; CDR2 reads YENEEA. This CDR3 contains 14 residues. The V gene lost 3 bases and the J gene lost 9 bases, with 12 bases spanning the gap. CDR3: CASSLTSGPSPLHF. In nucleotides, the CDR3 is TGTGCCAGCAGCTTGACCTCAGGGCCTTCACCCCTCCACTTT.

CDR3 sequence: CASSFGQGKSYEQYF. CDR3 DNA sequence: TGTGCCAGCAGCTTTGGACAGGGTAAATCCTACGAGCAGTACTTC. The chain couples TRBV27 to TRBJ2-7; 8 bases line up with TRBD1. The CDR3 has 15 amino acids. The ends lost 6 bases at V and 1 base at J; junction bases unmatched: 8. Germline V lookup: CDR1 MNHEY, CDR2 SMNVEV (reference sequence).

The chain has TRBV19 and TRBJ2-3; no reliable D call. CDR1 is LNHDA and CDR2 is SQIVND in the germline V gene (reference sequence). CDR3 size: 13 residues. The germline V and J ends were trimmed by 3 bases and 1 base, with 5 bases remaining between them. CDR3 protein: CASSIPGTDTQYF. The CDR3 bases are TGTGCCAGTAGTATCCCTGGCACAGATACGCAGTATTTT.

V is TRBV7-2 and J is TRBJ1-2; TRBD1 matches 7 bases. The germline CDR1 and CDR2 sequences are SGHTA and FQGNSA. This CDR3 contains 15 residues. V lost 4 bases, J lost 0 bases, and 5 bases stayed unmatched. As DNA, the CDR3 is TGTGCCAGCAGCTACCAGACAGGGACTAACTATGGCTACACCTTC. Encoded protein: CASSYQTGTNYGYTF.

V and J are TRBV12-2 and TRBJ1-1; the D call of TRBD1 is as the table states it, not checked on the DNA. TRBV12-2 is assigned pseudogene status. This CDR3 spans 15 amino acids. The CDR3 loop is CASRSFQGKHTEAFF. The CDR3 DNA reads TGTGCAAGTCGCTCATTTCAGGGGAAGCACACTGAAGCTTTCTTT.

This clone was recorded only once. The rearrangement uses TRBV18 and TRBJ2-2, with D unresolved. Germline V CDR1 and CDR2: KGHSH, LQKENI. Trimming left V 3 bases short and J 5 bases short, with 10 bases between. This CDR3 comprises 14 residues. The CDR3 DNA is TGTGCCAGCTCACCCTTCCAGATAACCGGGGAGCTGTTTTTT. This encodes CASSPFQITGELFF.

This chain links TRBV9 with TRBJ1-2, with D hard to call. This CDR3 contains 12 residues. Germline V CDR1 and CDR2: SGDLS, YYNGEE. V lost 8 bases and J 7 bases, leaving 15 bases between the germline ends. The CDR3 sequence is CASSAPGGGYTF. The CDR3 DNA sequence: TGTGCCAGTTCTGCTCCGGGAGGTGGCTACACCTTC.

In DNA, the CDR3 is TGTGCCAGCAGACCGGACAGCCCGAACACTGAAGCTTTCTTT. Protein sequence: CASRPDSPNTEAFF. The chain combines TRBV6-5 with TRBJ1-1; the D gene is possibly TRBD1 (6 bases). Per the germline V gene, CDR1 is MNHEY and CDR2 is SVGAGI. Trimming removed 6 bases at V and 1 base at J, with 12 bases between. The CDR3 length is 14 residues.

The rearrangement uses TRBV5-1 and TRBJ2-7, with unresolved D. V lost 1 base to trimming and J lost 3 bases, with 11 bases between them. Germline V gives CDR1 SGHRS, CDR2 YFSETQ. This CDR3 has 14 residues. This chain's CDR3 is CASSLQSRYYEQYF. The DNA for the CDR3 is TGCGCCAGCAGCTTGCAGTCAAGATACTACGAGCAGTACTTC.

Many counts were recorded for this clone. This chain links TRBV5-6 with TRBJ1-4; D gene uncertain. The CDR3 runs 12 residues. Trimming took 2 bases from V and 10 from J, leaving 9 bases between them. The V gene's germline CDR1 is SGHDT and CDR2 YYEEEE. CDR3 amino acids: CASSFGEAKLFF. As DNA, the CDR3 is TGTGCCAGCAGCTTCGGGGAAGCAAAACTGTTTTTT.

The rearrangement links TRBV19 to TRBJ2-5, with 8 bases matching TRBD1. Trimming took 3 bases from V and 4 from J; bases not matched to a gene: 4. This CDR3 has 14 amino acids. CDR1 is LNHDA, CDR2 SQIVND, per germline (reference sequence). The CDR3 DNA sequence: TGTGCCAGTAGTATCGGCGGGACAGGAGAGACCCAGTACTTC. Encoded protein: CASSIGGTGETQYF.

The chain carries TRBV13 and TRBJ1-2; D possibly corresponds to TRBD1 (6 bases). Trimming stripped 5 bases from V and 0 bases from J, with 16 bases between. Germline CDR1 reads PRHDT; CDR2 reads FYEKMQ (reference sequence). This CDR3 spans 16 amino acids. The CDR3 loop is CASSHHPGAANYGYTF. The DNA of the CDR3 is TGTGCCAGCAGCCACCACCCAGGGGCGGCTAACTATGGCTACACCTTC.

This chain uses TRBV19 with TRBJ1-5, with a tentative D call TRBD1 (6 bases). Deletions cut 6 bases from V and 4 bases from J, with 10 bases between. The CDR3 spans 13 residues. The germline gives CDR1 LNHDA, CDR2 SQIVND (reference sequence). The CDR3 nucleotides read TGTGCCAGTAGGACAGGCGAAAATCAGCCCCAGCATTTT. Amino acids: CASRTGENQPQHF.

The chain links TRBV20-1 to TRBJ2-3; 7 nucleotides agree with TRBD2. Per germline, CDR1 DFQATT and CDR2 SNEGSKA (reference sequence). The CDR3 totals 16 residues. After removal of 3 bases from V and 0 bases from J, the junction contained 9 bases not matched to a gene. This chain's CDR3 is CSASPLGRSSTDTQYF. CDR3 coding DNA: TGCAGTGCTAGTCCTCTCGGGAGGAGCAGCACAGATACGCAGTATTTT.

The chain links TRBV28 to TRBJ1-2; TRBD1 agrees at 9 bases. The CDR3 extends over 14 amino acids. The V gene end was trimmed by 5 bases and the J gene end by 5 bases; junction bases not matched to a gene: 6. Germline CDR1 and CDR2: MDHEN and SYDVKM. CDR3: CASSPPGTGYGYTF. The CDR3 nucleotides read TGTGCCAGCAGTCCCCCCGGGACAGGGTATGGCTACACCTTC.

The chain has TRBV7-8 and TRBJ1-3; the match to TRBD1 covers 11 bases. The CDR3 extends over 18 amino acids. The germline gives CDR1 SGHVS, CDR2 FQNEAQ. The junction had 8 bases not matched to a gene; V was cut back by 1 base and J by 3 bases. For the CDR3, the DNA is TGTGCCAGCAGCTTAGTCACTGGACAGGGGGCTTTTGGAAACACCATATATTTT. It specifies CASSLVTGQGAFGNTIYF.

The rearrangement uses TRBV15 and TRBJ2-7, with 12 bases lining up with TRBD2. Germline V gene lookup returns CDR1 LNHNV and CDR2 YYDKDF (reference sequence). The V and J ends lost 4 bases and 6 bases, in that order; junction bases with no gene match: 13. This CDR3 is built from 17 residues. CDR3 coding DNA: TGTGCCACCAGCACTCAACCGACTAGCGGGAGTAGGGGCGAGCAGTACTTC. It encodes CATSTQPTSGSRGEQYF.

The chain joins TRBV19 to TRBJ2-3; TRBD1 agrees at 9 bases. The CDR3 loop spans 16 amino acids. V gave up 3 bases and J gave up 1 base; unmatched junction bases: 5. The germline gives CDR1 LNHDA, CDR2 SQIVND (reference sequence). The CDR3 region has the DNA TGTGCCAGTAGTATTAGAGGGGACAGGGGCACAGATACGCAGTATTTT. It yields the protein CASSIRGDRGTDTQYF.

This chain joins TRBV9 and TRBJ2-2, with TRBD2 matching 8 bases. There are 16 residues in the CDR3. CDR1 and CDR2 (germline): SGDLS, YYNGEE. The V gene end was trimmed by 4 bases and the J gene end by 4 bases; junction bases not matched to a gene: 9. The CDR3 spells CASSPASGPGTGELFF. As DNA, the CDR3 is TGTGCCAGCAGCCCTGCTAGCGGGCCGGGCACCGGGGAGCTGTTTTTT.

The chain uses TRBV5-1 and TRBJ1-4, with D perhaps matching TRBD1 (5 bases). This CDR3 contains 16 residues. V lost 4 bases and J lost 0, with 13 bases in between. Germline CDR1 is SGHRS and CDR2 is YFSETQ. CDR3 protein: CASSPDKAATNEKLFF. The CDR3 DNA sequence: TGCGCCAGCAGCCCGGACAAGGCGGCAACTAATGAAAAACTGTTTTTT.

The chain combines TRBV19 with TRBJ1-2; unclear D gene. This CDR3 has 13 amino acids. The V gene lost 3 bases and the J gene lost 4 bases, with 9 bases spanning the gap. Looked up from germline, CDR1 is LNHDA and CDR2 is SQIVND (reference sequence). CDR3 sequence reads: CASSMGDIYGYTF. CDR3 coding DNA: TGTGCCAGTAGTATGGGAGACATCTATGGCTACACCTTC.

The chain is built from TRBV13 and TRBJ2-1; 7 positions agree with TRBD2. V lost 2 bases to trimming and J lost 10 bases; unmatched junction nucleotides: 11. Germline V lookup: CDR1 PRHDT, CDR2 FYEKMQ (reference sequence). The CDR3 has 15 amino acids. The CDR3 here is CASSLRLAEYSEQFF. The CDR3 bases are TGTGCCAGCAGCTTAAGGCTAGCGGAGTATAGCGAGCAGTTCTTC.

The V call is TRBV19, the J call TRBJ2-3; no definite D call. Germline V lookup: CDR1 LNHDA, CDR2 SQIVND (reference sequence). This CDR3 has 15 amino acids. V was shortened by 1 base and J by 0 bases, with 8 bases between the two germline ends. CDR3 DNA: TGTGCCAGTAGTATAGCGCGACTTAGCACAGATACGCAGTATTTT. As protein: CASSIARLSTDTQYF.

This chain uses TRBV27 with TRBJ1-1, with D hard to call. Germline CDR1 and CDR2: MNHEY and SMNVEV (reference sequence). This CDR3 spans 12 amino acids. V dropped 5 bases and J dropped 5 bases, with 9 bases sitting between them. The CDR3 bases are TGTGCCAGCAGTCGGCGAGGTACTGAAGCTTTCTTT. It encodes CASSRRGTEAFF.

The chain joins TRBV5-4 to TRBJ1-4; D is uncertain. CDR1 and CDR2 (germline): SGHNT, YYREEE (reference sequence). The CDR3 has 12 residues. V lost 5 bases, J lost 8 bases, and 10 bases lay in between. DNA for the CDR3: TGTGCCAGCAGTGGCCAGGAAGAAAAACTGTTTTTT. This encodes CASSGQEEKLFF.

The J gene is TRBJ2-3, the V gene TRBV12-3 or TRBV12-4; no definite D call. With 4 bases removed from V and 6 bases from J, the gap between germline ends came to 11 bases. CDR3 length: 13 amino acids. The CDR3 DNA reads as TGTGCCAGCAGTTCCCCTCTCCTTGATACGCAGTATTTT. Amino acids: CASSSPLLDTQYF.

This clone showed up just once. The chain uses TRBV5-1 and TRBJ1-6; D call uncertain. The germline V gene has CDR1 SGHRS and CDR2 YFSETQ. The V gene lost 0 bases and the J gene lost 0 bases, with 4 bases spanning the gap. The CDR3 is 15 residues long. CDR3 sequence reads: CASSLESSYNSPLHF. DNA for the CDR3: TGCGCCAGCAGCTTGGAGAGCTCCTATAATTCACCCCTCCACTTT.

The J gene is TRBJ2-3, the V gene TRBV24-1; possibly TRBD1 for D (6 bases). Trimming took 4 bases from V and 0 from J, leaving 13 bases between them. CDR3 length: 16 residues. Germline V lookup: CDR1 KGHDR, CDR2 SFDVKD. The CDR3 here is CATSDPDSASTDTQYF. CDR3 nucleotide sequence: TGTGCCACCAGTGACCCGGACAGTGCTAGCACAGATACGCAGTATTTT.

J is TRBJ2-3 and V is TRBV5-1; D call uncertain. CDR1 and CDR2 from the germline V gene are SGHRS and YFSETQ. V was trimmed by 2 bases and J by 0 bases, leaving 10 bases between them. The CDR3 contains 15 residues. CDR3: CASSLVAPSTDTQYF. CDR3 in DNA: TGCGCCAGCAGCTTAGTAGCCCCTAGCACAGATACGCAGTATTTT.

The chain employs TRBV2 and TRBJ2-1, with D possibly TRBD1 on 6 matching bases. Trimming took off 2 bases at V and 8 bases at J, with 16 bases between the two ends. The CDR3 loop spans 15 amino acids. The germline gives CDR1 SNHLY, CDR2 FYNNEI. The chain's CDR3 is CASSESRGIRHEQFF. Written as DNA, the CDR3 is TGTGCCAGCAGTGAATCCAGGGGCATACGTCATGAGCAGTTCTTC.

This clone was counted at least ten times. The rearrangement uses TRBV7-8 and TRBJ1-3, with unresolved D. CDR3 length: 13 amino acids. Per the germline V gene, CDR1 is SGHVS and CDR2 is FQNEAQ. V gave up 0 bases and J gave up 5 bases, with 5 bases separating them. CDR3 residues: CASSLARRNTIYF. The CDR3 bases are TGTGCCAGCAGCTTAGCGAGGAGAAACACCATATATTTT.

The chain links TRBV11-2 to TRBJ2-7, with 10 bases fitting TRBD1. V lost 4 bases, J lost 4 bases, and 4 bases stayed unmatched. The germline V gene encodes CDR1 SGHAT and CDR2 FQNNGV. The CDR3 has 14 residues. DNA of the CDR3: TGTGCCAGCAGCTCGACAGGGGGCGAGTACGAGCAGTACTTC. Residues: CASSSTGGEYEQYF.